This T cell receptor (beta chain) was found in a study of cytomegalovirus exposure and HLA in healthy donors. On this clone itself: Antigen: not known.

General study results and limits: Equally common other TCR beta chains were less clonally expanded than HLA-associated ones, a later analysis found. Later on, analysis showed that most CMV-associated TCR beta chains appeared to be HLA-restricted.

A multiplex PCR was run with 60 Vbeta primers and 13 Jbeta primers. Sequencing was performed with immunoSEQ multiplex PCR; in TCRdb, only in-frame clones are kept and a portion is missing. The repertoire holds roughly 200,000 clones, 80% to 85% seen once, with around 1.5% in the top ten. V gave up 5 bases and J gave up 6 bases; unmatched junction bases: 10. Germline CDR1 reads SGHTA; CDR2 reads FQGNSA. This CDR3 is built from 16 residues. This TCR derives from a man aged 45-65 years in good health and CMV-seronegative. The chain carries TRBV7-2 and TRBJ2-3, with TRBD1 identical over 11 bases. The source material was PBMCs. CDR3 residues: CASSLRTGGVSDTQYF. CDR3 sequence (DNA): TGTGCCAGCAGCCTACGGACAGGGGGCGTCTCTGATACGCAGTATTTT.